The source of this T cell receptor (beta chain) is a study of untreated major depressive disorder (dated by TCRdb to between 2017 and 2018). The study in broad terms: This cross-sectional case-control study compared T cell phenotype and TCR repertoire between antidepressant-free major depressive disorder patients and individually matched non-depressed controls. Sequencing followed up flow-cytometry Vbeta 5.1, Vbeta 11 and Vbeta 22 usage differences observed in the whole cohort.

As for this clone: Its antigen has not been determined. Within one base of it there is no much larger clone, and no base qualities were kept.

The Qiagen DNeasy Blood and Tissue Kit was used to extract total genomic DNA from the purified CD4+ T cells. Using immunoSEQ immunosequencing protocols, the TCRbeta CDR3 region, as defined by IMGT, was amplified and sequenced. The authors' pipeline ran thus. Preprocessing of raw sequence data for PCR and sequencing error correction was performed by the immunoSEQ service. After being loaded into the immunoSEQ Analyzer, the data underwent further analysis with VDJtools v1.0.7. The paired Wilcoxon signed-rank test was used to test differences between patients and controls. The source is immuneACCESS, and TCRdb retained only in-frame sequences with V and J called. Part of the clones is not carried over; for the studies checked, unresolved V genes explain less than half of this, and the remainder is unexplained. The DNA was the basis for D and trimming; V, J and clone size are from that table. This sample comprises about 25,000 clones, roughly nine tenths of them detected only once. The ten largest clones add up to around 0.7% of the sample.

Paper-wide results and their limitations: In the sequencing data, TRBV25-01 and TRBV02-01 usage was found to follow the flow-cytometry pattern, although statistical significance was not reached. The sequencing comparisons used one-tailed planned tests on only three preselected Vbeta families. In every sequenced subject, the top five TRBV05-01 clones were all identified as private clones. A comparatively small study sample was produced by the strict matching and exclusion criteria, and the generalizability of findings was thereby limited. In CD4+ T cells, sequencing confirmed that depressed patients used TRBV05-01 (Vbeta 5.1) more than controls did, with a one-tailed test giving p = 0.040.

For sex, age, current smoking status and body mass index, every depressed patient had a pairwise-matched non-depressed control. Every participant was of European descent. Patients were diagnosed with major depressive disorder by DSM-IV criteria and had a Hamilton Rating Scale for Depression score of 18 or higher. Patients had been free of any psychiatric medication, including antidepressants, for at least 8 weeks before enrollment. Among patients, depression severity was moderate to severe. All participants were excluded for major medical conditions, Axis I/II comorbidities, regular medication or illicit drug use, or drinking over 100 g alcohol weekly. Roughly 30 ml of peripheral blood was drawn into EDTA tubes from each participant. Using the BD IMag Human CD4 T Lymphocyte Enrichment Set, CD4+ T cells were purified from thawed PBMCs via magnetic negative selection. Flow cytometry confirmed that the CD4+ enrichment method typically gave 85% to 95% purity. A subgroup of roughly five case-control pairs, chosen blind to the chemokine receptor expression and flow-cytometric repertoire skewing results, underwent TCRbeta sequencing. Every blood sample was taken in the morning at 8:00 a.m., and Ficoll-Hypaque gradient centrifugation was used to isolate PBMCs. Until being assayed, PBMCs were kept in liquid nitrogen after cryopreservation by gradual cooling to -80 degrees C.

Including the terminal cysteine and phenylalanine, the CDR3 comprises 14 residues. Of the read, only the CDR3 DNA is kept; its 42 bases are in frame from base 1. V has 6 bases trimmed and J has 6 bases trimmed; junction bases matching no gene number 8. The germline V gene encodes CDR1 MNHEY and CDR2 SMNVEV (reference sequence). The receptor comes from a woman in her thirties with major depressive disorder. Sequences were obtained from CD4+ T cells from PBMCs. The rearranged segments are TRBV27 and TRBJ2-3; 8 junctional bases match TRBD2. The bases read TGTGCCAGCAGCAAGCGGGAGAGCGTCGATACGCAGTATTTT. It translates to CASSKRESVDTQYF.